A selection of T cell receptor beta chains follows, all from one sample in a study of metastatic and nonmetastatic thyroid tumors. TCRdb called clones again from the PCR reads with MiXCR. Here the sample spans 25,000 to 40,000 clones, 7% to 9% being singletons. The sample was blood. The source of these receptors is a female donor with papillary thyroid cancer or a benign thyroid nodule (not recorded which). Some clones in this sample may be carry-over from other donors' samples. The conserved cysteine and the conserved F or W are not part of the CDR3 here. Fields, in order: V gene, CDR3 protein.

V gene: TRBV20-1
CDR3 protein: SAHGGAGANVLT

V gene: TRBV5-1
CDR3 protein: ASSKGDRDTEAF

V gene: TRBV19
CDR3 protein: ASSMDPSARNQPQH

V gene: TRBV6-1
CDR3 protein: ASRGWGAFQPQH

V gene: TRBV7-9
CDR3 protein: ASNPWGSVYGYT

V gene: TRBV7-2
CDR3 protein: ASSSYRGIYGYT

V gene: TRBV2
CDR3 protein: ASSGTGSGETQY

V gene: TRBV5-1
CDR3 protein: ASSIKETQY

V gene: TRBV15
CDR3 protein: ATSRDLAADTQY

V gene: TRBV28
CDR3 protein: ASRLGAGVSGNTIY

V gene: TRBV24-1
CDR3 protein: ATSAPHSGLNQTHYGYT

V gene: TRBV30
CDR3 protein: AWSWRRGDTEAF

V gene: TRBV27
CDR3 protein: ASSSAGADEQF

V gene: TRBV4-3
CDR3 protein: ASSQLGTGDYEQY

V gene: TRBV18
CDR3 protein: ASSPPGLAAAQETQY

V gene: TRBV4-2
CDR3 protein: ASSQNPGQGADTQY

V gene: TRBV12-3/TRBV12-4
CDR3 protein: ASSRLRGGEETQY

V gene: TRBV14
CDR3 protein: ASSRGQGLNTEAF

V gene: TRBV3-1
CDR3 protein: ASSQDLGGDYGYT

V gene: TRBV12-3/TRBV12-4
CDR3 protein: ASSFGNDRASIQC

V gene: TRBV18
CDR3 protein: ASSHQNGQGLGTEAF

V gene: TRBV6-2/TRBV6-3
CDR3 protein: ASSPTPADTEAF

V gene: TRBV28
CDR3 protein: ASRLEGNSPLQ

V gene: TRBV18
CDR3 protein: ASSPDRGEGYT

V gene: TRBV6-6
CDR3 protein: ASSYGTNTEAF

V gene: TRBV12-3/TRBV12-4
CDR3 protein: ASSPFSQGANYGYT

V gene: TRBV11-2
CDR3 protein: ASSSGLAAYNEQF

V gene: TRBV30
CDR3 protein: AWGLGAAGTEAF

V gene: TRBV30
CDR3 protein: AWSTGVGSYEQY

V gene: TRBV20-1
CDR3 protein: SARGGGRQPQH

V gene: TRBV5-1
CDR3 protein: ASSLVGDEQY

V gene: TRBV4-1
CDR3 protein: ASRSLSGDSSSPDHEQY

V gene: TRBV5-4
CDR3 protein: ASSGSGGQGTGELF

V gene: TRBV11-2
CDR3 protein: ASSPGVASSNIQY

V gene: TRBV5-1
CDR3 protein: ATRDSAGRTRGELF

V gene: TRBV28
CDR3 protein: ASSLFPVPRPQPQH

V gene: TRBV20-1
CDR3 protein: SASTQRNQPQH

V gene: TRBV25-1
CDR3 protein: ASSTSGANVLT

V gene: TRBV10-3
CDR3 protein: AISEFGGYT

V gene: TRBV19
CDR3 protein: ASGSRGNSYNEQF

V gene: TRBV29-1
CDR3 protein: SVEAGGGETQY

V gene: TRBV20-1
CDR3 protein: SARSRGRKQETQY

V gene: TRBV2
CDR3 protein: ASNARGNQETQY

V gene: TRBV20-1
CDR3 protein: SAQGWADTYEQY